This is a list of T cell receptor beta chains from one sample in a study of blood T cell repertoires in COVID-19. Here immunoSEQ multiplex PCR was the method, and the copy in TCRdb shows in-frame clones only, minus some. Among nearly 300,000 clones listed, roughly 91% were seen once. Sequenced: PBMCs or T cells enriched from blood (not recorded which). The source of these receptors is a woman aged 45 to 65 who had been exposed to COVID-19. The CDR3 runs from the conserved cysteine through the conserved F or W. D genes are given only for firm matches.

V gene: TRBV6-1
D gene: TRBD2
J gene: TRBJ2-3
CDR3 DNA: TGTGCCAGCAGTGAAGGAAGTCTACCCGGGGGGTTAGATACGCAGTATTTT
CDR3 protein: CASSEGSLPGGLDTQYF

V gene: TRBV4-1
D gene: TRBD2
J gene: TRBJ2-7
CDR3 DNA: TGCGCCAGCAGCCAGAAGGCCGGGACTAGCCCCTACGAGCAGTACTTC
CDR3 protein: CASSQKAGTSPYEQYF

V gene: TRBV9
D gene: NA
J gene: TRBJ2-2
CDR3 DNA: TGTGCCAGCAGCGTAGAAATTCTGGCGGAGACCGGGGAGCTGTTTTTT
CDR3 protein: CASSVEILAETGELFF

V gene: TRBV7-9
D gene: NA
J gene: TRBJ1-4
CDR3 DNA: TGTGCCAGCAGCGTCGGACTGGCGGAGCTCGGGAAACTGTTTTTT
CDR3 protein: CASSVGLAELGKLFF

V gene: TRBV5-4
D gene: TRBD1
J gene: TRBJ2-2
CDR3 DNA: TGTGCCAGCAGCTTGGGATCAGGGGGTCCCGGGGAGCTGTTTTTT
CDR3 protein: CASSLGSGGPGELFF

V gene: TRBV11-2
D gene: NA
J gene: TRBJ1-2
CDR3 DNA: TGTGCCAGCCAGGAATTGGTGTACCGGGACAAAAATAACTATGGCTACACCTTC
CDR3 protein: CASQELVYRDKNNYGYTF

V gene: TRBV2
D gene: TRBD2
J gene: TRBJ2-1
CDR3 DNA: TGTGCCAGCAGTGAAACCCTTACTAGCGGGGGGTTCTATGAGCAGTTCTTC
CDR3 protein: CASSETLTSGGFYEQFF

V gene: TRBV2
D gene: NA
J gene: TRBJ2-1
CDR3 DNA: TGTGCCAGCAGTGCCAATTCGGGGGGCGGTGAGCAGTTCTTC
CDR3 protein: CASSANSGGGEQFF

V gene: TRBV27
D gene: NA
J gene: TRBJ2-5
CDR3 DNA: TGTGCCAGCAGGAGAGAGACCCAGTACTTC
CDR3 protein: CASRRETQYF

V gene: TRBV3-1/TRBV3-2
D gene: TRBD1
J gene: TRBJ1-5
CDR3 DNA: TGTGCCAGCAGCCATACTCCGGGACAGGGGCATAGCAATCAGCCCCAGCATTTT
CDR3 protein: CASSHTPGQGHSNQPQHF

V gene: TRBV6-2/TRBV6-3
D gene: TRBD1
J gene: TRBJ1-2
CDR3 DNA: TGTGCCAGCCGCCTACATATCACAGGGGAGAATGGCTACACCTTC
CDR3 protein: CASRLHITGENGYTF

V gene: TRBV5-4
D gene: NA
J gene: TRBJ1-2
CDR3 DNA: TGTGCCAGCAGCACGAGACAGCAGTACTATGGCTACACCTTC
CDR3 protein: CASSTRQQYYGYTF

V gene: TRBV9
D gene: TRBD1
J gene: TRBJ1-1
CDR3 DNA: TGTGCCAGCAGCGCCGGGACAGTGAACACTGAAGCTTTCTTT
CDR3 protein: CASSAGTVNTEAFF